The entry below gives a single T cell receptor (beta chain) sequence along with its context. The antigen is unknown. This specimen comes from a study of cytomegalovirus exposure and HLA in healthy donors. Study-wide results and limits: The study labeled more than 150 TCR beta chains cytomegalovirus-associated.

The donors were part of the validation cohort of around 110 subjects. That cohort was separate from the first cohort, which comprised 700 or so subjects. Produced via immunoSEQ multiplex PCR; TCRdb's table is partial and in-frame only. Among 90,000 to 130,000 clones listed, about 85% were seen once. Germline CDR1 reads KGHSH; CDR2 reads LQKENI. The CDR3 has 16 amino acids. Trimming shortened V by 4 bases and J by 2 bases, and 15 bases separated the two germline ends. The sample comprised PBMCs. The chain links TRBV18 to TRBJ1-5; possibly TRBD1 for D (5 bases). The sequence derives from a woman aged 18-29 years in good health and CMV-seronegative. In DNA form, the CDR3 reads TGTGCCAGCTCACGGTCGGTCGGAGGGGGCAATCAGCCCCAGCATTTT. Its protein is CASSRSVGGGNQPQHF.